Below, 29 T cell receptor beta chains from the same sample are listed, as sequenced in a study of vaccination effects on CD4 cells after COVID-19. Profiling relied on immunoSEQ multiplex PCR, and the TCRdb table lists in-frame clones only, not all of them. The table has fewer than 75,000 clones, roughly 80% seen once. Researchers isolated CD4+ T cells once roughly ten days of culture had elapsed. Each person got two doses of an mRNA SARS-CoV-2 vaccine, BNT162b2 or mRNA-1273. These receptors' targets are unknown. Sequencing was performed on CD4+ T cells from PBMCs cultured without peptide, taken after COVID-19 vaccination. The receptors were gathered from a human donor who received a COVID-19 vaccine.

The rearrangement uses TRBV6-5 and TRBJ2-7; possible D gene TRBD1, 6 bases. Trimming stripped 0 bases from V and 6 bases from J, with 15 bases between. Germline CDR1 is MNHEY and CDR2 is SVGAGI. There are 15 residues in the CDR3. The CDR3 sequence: CASSYSRGKGVEQYV. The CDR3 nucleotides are TGTGCCAGCAGTTACTCGAGGGGGAAAGGGGTCGAGCAGTACGTC.

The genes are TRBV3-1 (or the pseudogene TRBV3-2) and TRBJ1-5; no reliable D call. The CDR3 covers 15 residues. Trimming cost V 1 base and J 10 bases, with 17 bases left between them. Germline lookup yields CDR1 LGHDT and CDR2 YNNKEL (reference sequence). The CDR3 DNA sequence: TGTGCCAGCAGCCAAGGCCCGGATCCGGTCTATCCCCAGCATTTT. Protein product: CASSQGPDPVYPQHF.

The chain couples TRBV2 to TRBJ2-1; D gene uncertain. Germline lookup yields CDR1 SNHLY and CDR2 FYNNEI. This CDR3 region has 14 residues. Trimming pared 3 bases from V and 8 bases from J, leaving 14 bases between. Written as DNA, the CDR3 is TGTGCCAGCAGTGAGCTATTGGATACGGATGAGCAGTTCTTC. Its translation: CASSELLDTDEQFF.

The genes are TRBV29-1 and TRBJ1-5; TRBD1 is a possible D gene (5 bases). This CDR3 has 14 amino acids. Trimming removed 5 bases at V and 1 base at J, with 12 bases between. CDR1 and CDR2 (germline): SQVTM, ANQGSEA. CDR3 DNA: TGCAGCGTTCAAAAACAGGAAAGCAATCAGCCCCAGCATTTT. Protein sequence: CSVQKQESNQPQHF.

CDR3 in DNA: TGTGCCAGTACTCGACAGGGGATTTCGACTGAAGCTTTCTTT. The encoded protein is CASTRQGISTEAFF. The chain links TRBV19 to TRBJ1-1; 8 bases are shared with TRBD1. The CDR3 spans 14 residues. V shed 7 bases, J shed 5 bases, and the junction held 9 bases outside the gene matches. Per the germline V gene, CDR1 is LNHDA and CDR2 is SQIVND (reference sequence).

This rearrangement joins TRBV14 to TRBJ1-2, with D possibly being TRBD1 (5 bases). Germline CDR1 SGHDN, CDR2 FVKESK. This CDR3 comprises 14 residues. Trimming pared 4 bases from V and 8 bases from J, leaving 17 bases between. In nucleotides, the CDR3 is TGTGCCAGCAGCCCCCCGGGGCTGATTGGAGGCTACACCTTC. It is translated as CASSPPGLIGGYTF.

The CDR3 loop is CASTVRADYNSPLHF. CDR3 coding DNA: TGTGCCAGCACCGTGAGGGCAGACTATAATTCACCCCTCCACTTT. The V call is TRBV5-5, the J call TRBJ1-6; D is unclear. The CDR3 is 15 residues long. V lost 6 bases, J lost 3 bases, and 13 bases lay in between. CDR1 and CDR2 from the germline V gene are SGHKS and YYEKEE (reference sequence).

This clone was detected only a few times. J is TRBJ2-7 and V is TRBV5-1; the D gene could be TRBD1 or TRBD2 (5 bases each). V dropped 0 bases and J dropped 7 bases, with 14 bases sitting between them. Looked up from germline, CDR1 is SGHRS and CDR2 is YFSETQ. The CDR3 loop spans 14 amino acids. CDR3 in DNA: TGCGCCAGCAGCTTGGCGTGGGGGATTGGGGAGCAGTACGTC. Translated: CASSLAWGIGEQYV.

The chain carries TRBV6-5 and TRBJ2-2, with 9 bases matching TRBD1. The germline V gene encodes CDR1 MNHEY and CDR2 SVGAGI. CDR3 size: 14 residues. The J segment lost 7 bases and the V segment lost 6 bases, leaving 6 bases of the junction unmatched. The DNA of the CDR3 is TGTGCCAGCAGACGCGGGACAGGGTTCGGGGAGCTGTTTTTT. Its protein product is CASRRGTGFGELFF.

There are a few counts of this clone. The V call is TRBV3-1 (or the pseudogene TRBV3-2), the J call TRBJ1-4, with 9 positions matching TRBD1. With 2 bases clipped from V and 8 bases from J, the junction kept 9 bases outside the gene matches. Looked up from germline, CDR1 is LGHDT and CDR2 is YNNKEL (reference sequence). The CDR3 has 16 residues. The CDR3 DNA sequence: TGTGCCAGCAGCCAATTGTCTGGGACAGGGAACGAAAAACTGTTTTTT. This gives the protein CASSQLSGTGNEKLFF.

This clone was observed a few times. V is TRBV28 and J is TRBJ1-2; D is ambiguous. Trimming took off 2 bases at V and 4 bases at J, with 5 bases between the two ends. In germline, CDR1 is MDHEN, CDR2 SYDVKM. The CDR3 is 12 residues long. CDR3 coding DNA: TGTGCCAGCAGTTTAATCCCCTATGGCTACACCTTC. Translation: CASSLIPYGYTF.

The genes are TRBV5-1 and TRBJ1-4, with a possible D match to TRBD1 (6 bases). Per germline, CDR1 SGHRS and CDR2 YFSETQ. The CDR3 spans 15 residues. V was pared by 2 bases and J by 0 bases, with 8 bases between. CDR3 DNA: TGCGCCAGCAGCTTAGGGACAACAACTAATGAAAAACTGTTTTTT. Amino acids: CASSLGTTTNEKLFF.

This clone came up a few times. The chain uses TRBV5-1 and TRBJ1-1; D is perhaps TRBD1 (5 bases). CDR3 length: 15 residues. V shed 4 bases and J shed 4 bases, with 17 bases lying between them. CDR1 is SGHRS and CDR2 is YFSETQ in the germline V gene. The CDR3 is CASSPNQGQGTEAFF. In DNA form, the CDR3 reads TGCGCCAGCAGCCCAAACCAGGGTCAGGGCACTGAAGCTTTCTTT.

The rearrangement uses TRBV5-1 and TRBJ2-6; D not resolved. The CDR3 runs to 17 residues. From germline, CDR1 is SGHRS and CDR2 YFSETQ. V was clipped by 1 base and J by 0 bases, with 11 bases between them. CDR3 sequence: CASSLSRPISGANVLTF. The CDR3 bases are TGCGCCAGCAGCTTGTCACGACCGATCTCTGGGGCCAACGTCCTGACTTTC.

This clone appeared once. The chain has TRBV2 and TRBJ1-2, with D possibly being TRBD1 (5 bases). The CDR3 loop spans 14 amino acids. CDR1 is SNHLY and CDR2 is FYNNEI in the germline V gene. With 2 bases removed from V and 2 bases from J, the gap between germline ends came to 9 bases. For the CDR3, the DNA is TGTGCCAGCAGTGAACGGCAGGGAAACTATGGCTACACCTTC. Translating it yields CASSERQGNYGYTF.

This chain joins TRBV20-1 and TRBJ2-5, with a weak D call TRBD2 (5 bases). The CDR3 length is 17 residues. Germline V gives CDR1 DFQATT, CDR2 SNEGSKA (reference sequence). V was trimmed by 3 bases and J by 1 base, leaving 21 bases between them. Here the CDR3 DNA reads TGCAGTGCTAGTGGAGATTCGAGCGGAGTTATCCAAGAGACCCAGTACTTC. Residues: CSASGDSSGVIQETQYF.

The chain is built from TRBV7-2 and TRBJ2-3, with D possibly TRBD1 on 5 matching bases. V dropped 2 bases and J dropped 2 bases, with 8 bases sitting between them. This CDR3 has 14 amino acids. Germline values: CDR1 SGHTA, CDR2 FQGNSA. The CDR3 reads CASSLRGSTDTQYF. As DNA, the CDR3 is TGTGCCAGCAGCTTAAGGGGATCCACAGATACGCAGTATTTT.

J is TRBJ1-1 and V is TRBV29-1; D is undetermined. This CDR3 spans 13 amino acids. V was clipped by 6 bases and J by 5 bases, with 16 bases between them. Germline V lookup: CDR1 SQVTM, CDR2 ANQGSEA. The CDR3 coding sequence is TGCAGCGTCCCTTGGGAGGGTCGGACTGAAGCTTTCTTT. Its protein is CSVPWEGRTEAFF.

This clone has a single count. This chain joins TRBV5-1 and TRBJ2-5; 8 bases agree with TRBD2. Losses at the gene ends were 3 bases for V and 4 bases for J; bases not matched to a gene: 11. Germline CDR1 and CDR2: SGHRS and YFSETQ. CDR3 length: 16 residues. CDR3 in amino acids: CASSSRRGGSSETQYF. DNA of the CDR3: TGCGCCAGCAGCTCTCGACGGGGGGGGTCATCAGAGACCCAGTACTTC.

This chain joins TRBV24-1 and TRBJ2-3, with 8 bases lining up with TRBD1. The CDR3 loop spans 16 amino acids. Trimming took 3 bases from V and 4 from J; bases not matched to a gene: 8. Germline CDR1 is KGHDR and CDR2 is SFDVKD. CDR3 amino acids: CATSDPTGGVADTQYF. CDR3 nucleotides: TGTGCCACCAGTGATCCTACAGGGGGAGTCGCAGATACGCAGTATTTT.

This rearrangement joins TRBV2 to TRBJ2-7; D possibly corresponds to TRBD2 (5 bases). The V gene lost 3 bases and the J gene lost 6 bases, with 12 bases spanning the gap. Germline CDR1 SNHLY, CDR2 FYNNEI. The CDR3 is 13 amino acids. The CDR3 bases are TGTGCCAGCAGTGAGCAACTAGAAAGCGAGCAGTACGTC. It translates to CASSEQLESEQYV.

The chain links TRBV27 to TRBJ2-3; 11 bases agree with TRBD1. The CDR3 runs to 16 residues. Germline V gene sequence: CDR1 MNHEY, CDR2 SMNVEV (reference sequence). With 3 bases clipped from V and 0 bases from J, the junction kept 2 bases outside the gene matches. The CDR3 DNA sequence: TGTGCCAGCAGTTTCCGGGACAGGGGGAGCACAGATACGCAGTATTTT. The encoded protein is CASSFRDRGSTDTQYF.

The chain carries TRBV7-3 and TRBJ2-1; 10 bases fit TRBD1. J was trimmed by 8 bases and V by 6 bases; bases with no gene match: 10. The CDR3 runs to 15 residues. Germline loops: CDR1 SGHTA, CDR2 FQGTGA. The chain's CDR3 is CASSRRGTGVYEQFF. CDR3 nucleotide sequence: TGTGCCAGCAGTAGAAGAGGGACAGGGGTTTATGAGCAGTTCTTC.

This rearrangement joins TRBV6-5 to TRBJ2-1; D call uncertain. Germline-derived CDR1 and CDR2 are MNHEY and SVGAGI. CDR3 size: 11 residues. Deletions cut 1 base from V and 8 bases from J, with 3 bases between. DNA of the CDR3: TGTGCCAGCAGTTACTTGCATGAGCAGTTCTTC. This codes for CASSYLHEQFF.

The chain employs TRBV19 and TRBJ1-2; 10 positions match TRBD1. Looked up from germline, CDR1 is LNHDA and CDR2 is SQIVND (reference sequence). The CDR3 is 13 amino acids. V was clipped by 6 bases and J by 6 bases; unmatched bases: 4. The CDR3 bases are TGTGCCAGTAGCTGGACAGGGGGTGATGGCTACACCTTC. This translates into CASSWTGGDGYTF. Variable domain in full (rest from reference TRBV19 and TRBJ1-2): DGGITQSPKYLFRKEGQNVTLSCEQNLNHDAMYWYRQDPGQGLRLIYYSQIVNDFQKGDIAEGYSVSREKKESFPLTVTSAQKNPTAFYLCASSWTGGDGYTFGSGTRLTVV.

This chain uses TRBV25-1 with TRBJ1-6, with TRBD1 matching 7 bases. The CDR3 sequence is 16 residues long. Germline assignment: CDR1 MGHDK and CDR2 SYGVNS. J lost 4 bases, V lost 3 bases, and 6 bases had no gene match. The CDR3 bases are TGTGCCAGCAGTGAGCTAGGGGGCCGGTATAATTCACCCCTCCACTTT. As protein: CASSELGGRYNSPLHF.

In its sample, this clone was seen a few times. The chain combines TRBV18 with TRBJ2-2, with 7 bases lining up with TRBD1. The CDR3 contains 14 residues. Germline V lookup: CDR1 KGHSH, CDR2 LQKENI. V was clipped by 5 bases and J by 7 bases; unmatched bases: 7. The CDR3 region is CASSLQGRNGELFF. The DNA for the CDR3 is TGTGCCAGCTCATTACAGGGGCGCAACGGGGAGCTGTTTTTT. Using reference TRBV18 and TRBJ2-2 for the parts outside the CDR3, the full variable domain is NAGVMQNPRHLVRRRGQEARLRCSPMKGHSHVYWYRQLPEEGLKFMVYLQKENIIDESGMPKERFSAEFPKEGPSILRIQQVVRGDSAAYFCASSLQGRNGELFFGEGSRLTVL.

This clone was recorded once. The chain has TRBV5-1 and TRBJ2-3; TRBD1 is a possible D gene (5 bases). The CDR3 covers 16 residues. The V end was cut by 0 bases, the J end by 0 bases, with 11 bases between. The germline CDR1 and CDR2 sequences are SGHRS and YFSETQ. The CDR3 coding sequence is TGCGCCAGCAGCTTGGTAGCAGGGCCTAGCACAGATACGCAGTATTTT. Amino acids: CASSLVAGPSTDTQYF. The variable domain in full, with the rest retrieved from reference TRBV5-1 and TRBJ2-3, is KAGVTQTPRYLIKTRGQQVTLSCSPISGHRSVSWYQQTPGQGLQFLFEYFSETQRNKGNFPGRFSGRQFSNSRSEMNVSTLELGDSALYLCASSLVAGPSTDTQYFGPGTRLTVL.

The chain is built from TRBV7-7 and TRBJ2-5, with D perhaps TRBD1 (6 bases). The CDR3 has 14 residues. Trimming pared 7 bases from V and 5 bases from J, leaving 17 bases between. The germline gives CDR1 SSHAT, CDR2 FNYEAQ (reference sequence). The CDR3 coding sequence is TGTGCCAGCACCGCGACCAGGGGAAGCGAGACCCAGTACTTC. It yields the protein CASTATRGSETQYF.